The 32 T cell receptor beta chains below were found in one sample sequenced in a study of monozygotic twins with inflammatory bowel disease. For each CDR3 protein, TCRdb gives one entry from its re-call of the 5' RACE reads, without DNA. The repertoire table contains about 300,000 distinct CDR3 sequences. The sequenced material came from blood. Every receptor here comes from a human donor with ulcerative colitis or Crohn's disease, or a healthy co-twin of an affected twin (not recorded which).

This rearrangement joins TRBV15 to TRBJ2-5; the D gene TCRdb calls, TRBD1, cannot be checked with no DNA. Germline CDR1 and CDR2: LNHNV and YYDKDF (reference sequence). The CDR3 consists of 14 residues. The CDR3 protein is CATSRDPGSETQYF.

This chain joins TRBV19 and TRBJ2-1; TCRdb designates TRBD2, a call that cannot be tested without DNA. Germline values: CDR1 LNHDA, CDR2 SQIVND (reference sequence). This CDR3 is built from 17 residues. This CDR3 reads CASSTRPSGLNYNEQFF.

J is TRBJ2-7 and V is TRBV5-1; TCRdb's D call, TRBD2, is unchecked because there is no DNA. The CDR3 runs to 17 residues. From germline, CDR1 is SGHRS and CDR2 YFSETQ. The CDR3 protein is CASSLLAGGPLNYEQYF.

This sequence joins TRBV25-1 and TRBJ2-1; TCRdb names TRBD1, which stays unverified in the absence of DNA. The CDR3 contains 14 residues. CDR1 MGHDK and CDR2 SYGVNS come from the germline V gene. The CDR3 here is CASSEGDKRWEQFF. Based on the CDR3 plus reference TRBV25-1 and TRBJ2-1, the full variable domain is EADIYQTPRYLVIGTGKKITLECSQTMGHDKMYWYQQDPGMELHLIHYSYGVNSTEKGDLSSESTVSRIRTEHFPLTLESARPSHTSQYLCASSEGDKRWEQFFGPGTRLTVL.

The rearrangement joins TRBV12-3 or TRBV12-4 to TRBJ1-3. The CDR3 has 16 residues. The CDR3 sequence is CASSFSAQNSGNTIYF.

This chain connects TRBV7-2 to TRBJ1-3. This CDR3 is built from 15 residues. Germline V lookup: CDR1 SGHTA, CDR2 FQGNSA. The CDR3 spells CASSLGWGSGNTIYF.

The chain uses TRBV28 and TRBJ2-5; absent DNA, TCRdb's TRBD1 call cannot be checked. From germline, CDR1 is MDHEN and CDR2 SYDVKM. The CDR3 length is 13 residues. The chain's CDR3 is CATRPGRFETQYF.

The V gene is TRBV5-1, the J gene TRBJ2-5; TCRdb proposes TRBD2, but this gene call is untestable without DNA. This CDR3 is 16 amino acids long. Germline V lookup: CDR1 SGHRS, CDR2 YFSETQ. The CDR3 loop reads CASSSRTSGGAETQYF.

V and J are TRBV7-2 and TRBJ1-5; TCRdb indicates TRBD1, and absent DNA this call remains unverified. The CDR3 consists of 16 residues. The germline V gene has CDR1 SGHTA and CDR2 FQGNSA. The CDR3 loop reads CASSLRQGSGNQPQHF.

The rearrangement joins TRBV20-1 to TRBJ2-1; TCRdb's D call, TRBD2, is unchecked because there is no DNA. The CDR3 has 12 amino acids. Germline lookup yields CDR1 DFQATT and CDR2 SNEGSKA (reference sequence). CDR3 sequence: CSALGLVNEQFF.

The chain employs TRBV29-1 and TRBJ2-3; TCRdb's D gene call, TRBD2, goes unchecked for lack of DNA. The CDR3 covers 12 residues. The V gene's germline CDR1 is SQVTM and CDR2 ANQGSEA. CDR3 sequence reads: CSASRSSPMQYF.

The chain is built from TRBV24-1 and TRBJ2-1; TCRdb names TRBD1, which stays unverified in the absence of DNA. The germline gives CDR1 KGHDR, CDR2 SFDVKD. The CDR3 sequence is 15 residues long. The CDR3: CATRTSGQGLNEQFF.

V gene TRBV24-1 combines with J gene TRBJ2-6; without DNA, the TCRdb call of TRBD1 cannot be checked. Germline CDR1 is KGHDR and CDR2 is SFDVKD. The CDR3 is 18 amino acids. The CDR3 sequence: CATSDPGQPSSGANVLTF.

The chain is built from TRBV5-6 and TRBJ1-5. Germline lookup yields CDR1 SGHDT and CDR2 YYEEEE. The CDR3 runs to 14 residues. CDR3 residues: CASSRIGDNQPQHF. The full variable domain, its missing parts supplied by reference TRBV5-6 and TRBJ1-5, is DAGVTQSPTHLIKTRGQQVTLRCSPKSGHDTVSWYQQALGQGPQFIFQYYEEEERQRGNFPDRFSGHQFPNYSSELNVNALLLGDSALYLCASSRIGDNQPQHFGDGTRLSIL.

V gene TRBV21-1 combines with J gene TRBJ1-5; there is no DNA to check the TCRdb D call of TRBD1. TRBV21-1 is a documented pseudogene. The CDR3 sequence is 15 residues long. The CDR3 protein is CASSVGTEEGQPEHF.

The CDR3 loop reads CASVRGGAYEQYF. The V and J genes are TRBV28 and TRBJ2-7; the D call of TRBD1 rests on TCRdb alone, since no DNA is present to check it. Per the germline V gene, CDR1 is MDHEN and CDR2 is SYDVKM. CDR3 length: 13 amino acids.

This chain joins TRBV20-1 and TRBJ1-2; as DNA is missing, the TRBD1 call by TCRdb cannot be tested. Germline V lookup: CDR1 DFQATT, CDR2 SNEGSKA (reference sequence). CDR3 length equals 13 residues. The chain's CDR3 is CSATTGGSYGYTF.

The J gene is TRBJ2-5, the V gene TRBV12-3 or TRBV12-4; TCRdb selects TRBD1, and the lack of DNA leaves this call unchecked. The CDR3 is 13 residues long. CDR3 in amino acids: CASSFGSGRTQHF.

The chain has TRBV7-2 and TRBJ1-2; the D gene TCRdb calls, TRBD1, cannot be checked with no DNA. The CDR3 contains 17 residues. The V gene's germline CDR1 is SGHTA and CDR2 FQGNSA. This chain's CDR3 is CASSVMAGQGAIDGYTF.

This chain joins TRBV5-1 and TRBJ2-1; TCRdb selects TRBD1, and the lack of DNA leaves this call unchecked. CDR3 length equals 15 residues. CDR1 and CDR2 (germline): SGHRS, YFSETQ. The CDR3 sequence: CASKSFTGGRGEQFF. The entire variable domain, with the rest obtained from reference TRBV5-1 and TRBJ2-1, is as follows: KAGVTQTPRYLIKTRGQQVTLSCSPISGHRSVSWYQQTPGQGLQFLFEYFSETQRNKGNFPGRFSGRQFSNSRSEMNVSTLELGDSALYLCASKSFTGGRGEQFFGPGTRLTVL.

The chain couples TRBV5-1 to TRBJ2-3; the TCRdb D gene call, TRBD1, has no DNA to confirm it. CDR1 SGHRS and CDR2 YFSETQ come from the germline V gene. The CDR3 runs 18 residues. CDR3 sequence: CASSLARWAVNSTDTQYF.

The chain recombines TRBV24-1 with TRBJ2-3; lacking DNA, the TRBD2 call made by TCRdb goes unchecked. Germline V gives CDR1 KGHDR, CDR2 SFDVKD. The length of the CDR3 is 15 residues. CDR3 region: CATSDPTSGRHTQYF.

This sequence joins TRBV30 and TRBJ2-7; checking the TCRdb D call of TRBD2 is not possible without DNA. In germline, CDR1 is GTSNPN, CDR2 SVGIG (reference sequence). CDR3 length equals 12 residues. The CDR3 sequence is CAWSWLAYEQYF.

The V gene is TRBV25-1, the J gene TRBJ1-5; the D call of TRBD1 rests on TCRdb alone, since no DNA is present to check it. Germline V gives CDR1 MGHDK, CDR2 SYGVNS. CDR3 length equals 15 residues. CDR3: CASSKDRESQQPQHF.

This sequence joins TRBV20-1 and TRBJ1-5; TCRdb calls TRBD1, which cannot be checked without DNA. This CDR3 comprises 15 residues. The germline CDR1 and CDR2 sequences are DFQATT and SNEGSKA (reference sequence). CDR3 sequence reads: CSAHLRGGGNQPQHF.

CDR3 region: CASRGDYNEQFF. The V gene is TRBV2, the J gene TRBJ2-1; TCRdb gives TRBD1 as the D gene, but with no DNA this cannot be confirmed. From germline, CDR1 is SNHLY and CDR2 FYNNEI. The CDR3 consists of 12 residues.

CDR3 sequence: CASSPDGSHDYGYTF. This chain links TRBV12-3 or TRBV12-4 with TRBJ1-2; TCRdb designates TRBD1, a call that cannot be tested without DNA. The CDR3 length is 15 residues.

The chain has TRBV9 and TRBJ2-7; the D call of TRBD1 rests on TCRdb alone, since no DNA is present to check it. Germline CDR1 is SGDLS and CDR2 is YYNGEE. The CDR3 consists of 14 residues. The CDR3 protein is CASSGQGTNYEQYF.

This chain links TRBV20-1 with TRBJ2-5; TCRdb returns TRBD1, unconfirmable since there is no DNA. Germline CDR1 and CDR2: DFQATT and SNEGSKA (reference sequence). The CDR3 is 14 residues long. The chain's CDR3 is CSACYRERQETQYF.

V usage is TRBV5-5 and J usage is TRBJ2-2; the D call of TRBD1 rests on TCRdb alone, since no DNA is present to check it. CDR1 is SGHKS, CDR2 YYEKEE, per germline (reference sequence). This CDR3 contains 15 residues. The chain's CDR3 is CASSSYRGRSGELFF.

The chain couples TRBV5-1 to TRBJ2-1; TCRdb reports TRBD1, a call that lacks DNA to check it against. This CDR3 has 16 residues. From germline, CDR1 is SGHRS and CDR2 YFSETQ. CDR3 residues: CASSLGTGGIYNEQFF.

V is TRBV30 and J is TRBJ1-2; TCRdb lists TRBD1, though no DNA is available to test this call. Germline V gene sequence: CDR1 GTSNPN, CDR2 SVGIG (reference sequence). The CDR3 covers 13 residues. The chain's CDR3 is CAWSKGQNYGYTF.